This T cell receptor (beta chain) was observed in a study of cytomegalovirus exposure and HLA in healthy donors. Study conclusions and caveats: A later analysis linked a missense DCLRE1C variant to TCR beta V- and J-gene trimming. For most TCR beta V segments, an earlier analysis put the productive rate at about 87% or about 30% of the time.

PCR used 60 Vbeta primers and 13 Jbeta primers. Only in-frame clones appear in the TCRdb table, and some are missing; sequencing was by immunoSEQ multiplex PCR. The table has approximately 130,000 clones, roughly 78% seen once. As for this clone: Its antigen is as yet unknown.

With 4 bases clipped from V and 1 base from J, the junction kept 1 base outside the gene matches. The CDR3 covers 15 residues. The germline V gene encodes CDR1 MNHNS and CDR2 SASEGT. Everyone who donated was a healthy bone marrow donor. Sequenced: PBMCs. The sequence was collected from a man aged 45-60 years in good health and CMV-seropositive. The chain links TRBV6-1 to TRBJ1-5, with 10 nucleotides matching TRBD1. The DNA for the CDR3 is TGTGCCAGCAGTGGACAGGGGGCGAGCAATCAGCCCCAGCATTTT. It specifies CASSGQGASNQPQHF.